Listed here are 3 T cell receptor beta chains from one sample, sequenced in a study of Ad26.COV2.S vaccination and SARS-CoV-2 variants. Clones were sequenced by immunoSEQ multiplex PCR, and TCRdb holds only the in-frame ones, with some missing. Altogether 450,000 to 550,000 clones are present, nearly 90% being singletons, with the ten largest covering approximately 2.5%. Treatment in this sample: roughly 19 received Ad26.COV2.S at low or high dose, single or two shots; about 5 received placebo; per-sample allocation not given. Samples came from day 63 after the first vaccine or placebo injection. The sample was peripheral blood, taken in a trial of Ad26.COV2.S vaccine versus placebo. These receptors all stem from a person aged 18-65 years who received the Ad26.COV2.S COVID-19 vaccine or a placebo.

This chain uses TRBV7-6 with TRBJ2-3; maybe TRBD1 (6 bases). Between the trimmed V and J ends, which lost 3 bases and 11 bases, there was a span of 12 bases. The germline CDR1 and CDR2 sequences are SGHVS and FNYEAQ. The length of the CDR3 is 12 residues. The CDR3 DNA sequence: TGTGCCAGCAGCTTTCTGGGACAAATGCAGTATTTT. Its translation: CASSFLGQMQYF.

Here the CDR3 reads CASSQSWRDYPTGTQYF. The CDR3 DNA sequence: TGTGCCAGCAGCCAGAGTTGGAGAGACTACCCGACGGGGACCCAGTACTTC. The chain joins TRBV3-1 (or the pseudogene TRBV3-2) to TRBJ2-5; maybe TRBD2 (5 bases). Germline CDR1 is LGHDT and CDR2 is YNNKEL (reference sequence). The CDR3 is made up of 17 amino acids. Trimming stripped 3 bases from V and 7 bases from J, with 24 bases between.

The chain recombines TRBV2 with TRBJ2-5, with D possibly being TRBD2 (6 bases). Trimming took off 6 bases at V and 3 bases at J, with 14 bases between the two ends. Germline-derived CDR1 and CDR2 are SNHLY and FYNNEI. This CDR3 is 14 amino acids long. CDR3 coding DNA: TGTGCCAGCAGGGGACCGGGGGTAAAAGAGACCCAGTACTTC. It specifies CASRGPGVKETQYF.